The sequence of this T cell receptor (beta chain) was determined in a study of cytomegalovirus exposure and HLA in healthy donors. Findings of the study overall: Three chains tied to CMV proved CMV antigen-specific in vitro. The tendency of first-cohort TCR clusters to co-occur in the 120 validation repertoires was the finding of a later analysis. Cytomegalovirus status was reportedly diagnosed by the classifier with high sensitivity and specificity.

As concerns this clone: The target antigen is unknown.

Separate from the approximately 670-subject first cohort was the approximately 130-subject validation cohort, to which the donors belonged. Germline assignment: CDR1 MNHEY and CDR2 SVGAGI. The CDR3 runs 14 residues. The V and J ends lost 6 bases and 7 bases, in that order; junction bases with no gene match: 8. The method was immunoSEQ multiplex PCR; TCRdb's version includes in-frame clones alone and lacks a portion of them. The table has 95,000 to 150,000 clones, 85% to 90% seen once. Sequencing was performed on PBMCs. This clonotype originated in a woman under 30 in good health and CMV-seropositive. This rearrangement joins TRBV6-5 to TRBJ1-4; TRBD1 agrees at 7 bases. The chain's CDR3 is CASSPTGLPEKLFF. In nucleotides, the CDR3 is TGTGCCAGCAGCCCGACAGGGTTGCCTGAAAAACTGTTTTTT.